The TCR beta chain under discussion was sequenced for a study of human T cells and chemical hapten exposure. Indicated time point: healthy volunteer bleed at 2 weeks. Total RNA came from unfractionated whole blood. The CDR3 totals 14 residues. The J segment lost 5 bases and the V segment lost 6 bases, leaving 6 bases of the junction unmatched. Germline CDR1 SQVTM, CDR2 ANQGSEA. TCRdb re-analysed the RACE reads in MiXCR, keeping a single row per CDR3 protein. This table holds about 130,000 distinct CDR3 sequences, roughly 9% found once. The V gene is TRBV29-1, the J gene TRBJ2-5; the match to TRBD2 covers 13 bases. Input material: whole blood. The receptor comes from a male donor in good health. Some clones in this sample may be carry-over from other donors' samples. The CDR3, as DNA: TGCAGCGTCCCGACTAGCGGGAGGCGGGAGACCCAGTACTTC. Translated: CSVPTSGRRETQYF.